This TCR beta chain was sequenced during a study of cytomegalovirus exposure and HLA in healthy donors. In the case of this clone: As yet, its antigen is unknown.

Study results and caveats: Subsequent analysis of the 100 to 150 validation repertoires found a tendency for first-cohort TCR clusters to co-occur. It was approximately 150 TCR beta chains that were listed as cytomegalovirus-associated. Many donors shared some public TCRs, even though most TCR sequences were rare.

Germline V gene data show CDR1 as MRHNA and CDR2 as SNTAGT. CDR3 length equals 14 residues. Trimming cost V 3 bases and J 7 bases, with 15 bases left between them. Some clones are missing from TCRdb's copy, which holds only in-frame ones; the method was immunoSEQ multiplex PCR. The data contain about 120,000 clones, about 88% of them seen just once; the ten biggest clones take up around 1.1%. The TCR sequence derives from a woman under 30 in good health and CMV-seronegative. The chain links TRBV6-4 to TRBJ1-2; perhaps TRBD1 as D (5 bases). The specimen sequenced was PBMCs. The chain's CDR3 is CASSDTRIRGGYTF. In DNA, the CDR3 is TGTGCCAGCAGTGATACCCGGATTAGGGGTGGCTACACCTTC.